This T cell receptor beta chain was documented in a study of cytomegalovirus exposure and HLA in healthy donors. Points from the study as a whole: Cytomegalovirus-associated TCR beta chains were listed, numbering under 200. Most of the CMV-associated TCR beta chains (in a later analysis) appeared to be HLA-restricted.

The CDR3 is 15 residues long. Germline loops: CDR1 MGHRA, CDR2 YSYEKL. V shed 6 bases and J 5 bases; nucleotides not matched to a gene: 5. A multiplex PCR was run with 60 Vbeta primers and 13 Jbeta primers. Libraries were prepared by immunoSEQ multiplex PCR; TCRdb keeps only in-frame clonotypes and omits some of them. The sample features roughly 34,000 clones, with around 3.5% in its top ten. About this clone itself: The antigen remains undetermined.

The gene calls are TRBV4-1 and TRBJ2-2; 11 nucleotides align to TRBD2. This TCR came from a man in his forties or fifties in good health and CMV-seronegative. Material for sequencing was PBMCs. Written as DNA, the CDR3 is TGCGCCAGCAGTCACATAGCGGGAGGGACCGGGGAGCTGTTTTTT. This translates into CASSHIAGGTGELFF.